These T cell receptor beta chains were read from a single sample in a study of shared T cell receptors in the human thymus. The assay was immunoSEQ multiplex PCR, and TCRdb's table has in-frame clones only and misses some. This sample has some 700,000 clones, with roughly 90% found just once. The same sample was also studied in work on human thymus T cells.

The sequencing sample was made of thymocytes. The receptors were sampled from a boy under two years old with a congenital heart defect. Each CDR3 is given with its conserved first and last residue. The D gene is left open where the match is weak. Only some rows state a clone size, as once, few, many or a class for expanded clones.

>-|TRBV30|TRBJ2-1|TRBD2
CAWSLLAGEGSYNEQFF
TGTGCCTGGAGCCTACTAGCGGGAGAGGGATCCTACAATGAGCAGTTCTTC
>-|TRBV6-1|TRBJ2-7|-
CASNAVPYEQYF
TGTGCCAGCAATGCTGTTCCCTACGAGCAGTACTTC
>-|TRBV28|TRBJ2-5|TRBD1
CASSFAGGPQETQYF
TGTGCCAGCAGTTTCGCAGGGGGACCCCAAGAGACCCAGTACTTC
>few|TRBV28|TRBJ2-7|-
CASSLTLGDTYEQYF
TGTGCCAGCAGTTTAACCCTAGGGGATACCTACGAGCAGTACTTC
>-|TRBV27|TRBJ2-2|TRBD1
CASSLLGQGKNTGELFF
TGTGCCAGCAGTTTACTGGGACAGGGGAAGAATACCGGGGAGCTGTTTTTT
>-|TRBV28|TRBJ2-5|-
CASSSLDRQETQYF
TGTGCCAGCAGTTCCTTAGACAGGCAAGAGACCCAGTACTTC
>-|TRBV5-5|TRBJ2-7|TRBD1
CASSLGKQGAFHEQYF
TGTGCCAGCAGCTTGGGAAAGCAGGGGGCGTTCCACGAGCAGTACTTC
>-|TRBV7-9|TRBJ2-1|TRBD1
CASSGQGKEKDNEQFF
TGTGCCAGCAGCGGACAGGGTAAAGAGAAGGATAATGAGCAGTTCTTC
>-|TRBV5-6|TRBJ2-3|TRBD2
CASRGTSGSGDTQYF
TGTGCCAGCCGCGGGACTAGCGGGAGCGGAGATACGCAGTATTTT
>once|TRBV5-4|TRBJ2-7|TRBD2
CASSLGLAGEQYF
TGTGCCAGCAGCTTGGGACTAGCGGGCGAGCAGTACTTC
>-|TRBV4-3|TRBJ2-3|TRBD2
CASSQDSLAGGIQDTQYF
TGCGCCAGCAGCCAAGATTCGCTAGCGGGAGGGATCCAGGATACGCAGTATTTT
>-|TRBV5-6|TRBJ2-1|TRBD2
CASSLADSLLAPMQEQFF
TGTGCCAGCAGCTTGGCCGATAGCTTACTAGCGCCCATGCAGGAGCAGTTCTTC
>-|TRBV28|TRBJ2-3|-
CASSLSQPYPTDTQYF
TGTGCCAGCAGTTTATCACAGCCCTATCCCACAGATACGCAGTATTTT
>-|TRBV27|TRBJ1-5|TRBD1
CASSDRGPLAQHF
TGTGCTAGCAGTGACAGGGGTCCTTTGGCCCAGCATTTT
>-|TRBV29-1|TRBJ2-2|-
CSVDLSTGELFF
TGCAGCGTTGATCTATCAACCGGGGAGCTGTTTTTT
>-|TRBV2|TRBJ2-1|TRBD2
CASRGLAASNEQFF
TGTGCCAGCAGGGGACTAGCGGCCTCTAATGAGCAGTTCTTC
>-|TRBV18|TRBJ1-1|-
CASSLRDPGGHTEAFF
TGTGCCAGCTCGCTCCGCGACCCGGGAGGCCACACTGAAGCTTTCTTT
>once|TRBV27|TRBJ2-7|-
CASSHRAGIIYEQYF
TGTGCCAGCAGCCACCGGGCGGGAATAATCTACGAGCAGTACTTC
>few|TRBV19|TRBJ2-7|-
CASSIGGVAYEQYF
TGTGCCAGTAGTATAGGGGGGGTGGCCTACGAGCAGTACTTC
>-|TRBV19|TRBJ1-2|TRBD1
CASSIGVGTASYGYTF
TGTGCCAGTAGTATAGGGGTCGGGACAGCTAGCTATGGCTACACCTTC
>-|TRBV19|TRBJ2-4|-
CASSHLGGVDIQYF
TGTGCCAGTAGTCACCTTGGGGGCGTGGACATTCAGTACTTC
>-|TRBV6-5|TRBJ2-7|TRBD2
CASSSYSGPHYEQYF
TGTGCCAGCTCGTCTTATAGCGGGCCTCACTACGAGCAGTACTTC
>once|TRBV11-3|TRBJ1-1|-
CASSDRSRFTEAFF
TGTGCCAGCAGCGATAGGAGTAGGTTCACTGAAGCTTTCTTT
>-|TRBV14|TRBJ2-1|TRBD2
CASSQDIRSGRAFGLSYNEQFF
TGTGCCAGCAGCCAAGATATCAGAAGCGGGAGGGCCTTTGGGCTGTCCTACAATGAGCAGTTCTTC
>-|TRBV11-3|TRBJ2-3|-
CASSQLNTQYF
TGTGCCAGCAGCCAGTTAAATACGCAGTATTTT
>-|TRBV27|TRBJ2-7|-
CASSPTTGNSYEQYF
TGTGCCAGCAGTCCGACCACCGGGAACTCCTACGAGCAGTACTTC
>-|TRBV27|TRBJ2-7|-
CASWEGRGRYEQYF
TGTGCCAGCTGGGAAGGCAGGGGGAGGTACGAGCAGTACTTC
>-|TRBV5-4|TRBJ2-7|TRBD2
CASSFRTSGRAPYEQYF
TGTGCCAGCAGCTTTAGGACTAGCGGGAGGGCCCCCTACGAGCAGTACTTC
>-|TRBV7-2|TRBJ1-2|TRBD1
CASSSKSRDRGLRSYGYTF
TGTGCCAGCAGCTCAAAGTCCCGGGACAGGGGGTTGAGGAGCTATGGCTACACCTTC
>-|TRBV25-1|TRBJ2-1|TRBD2
CASSEYRTSGPYNEQFF
TGTGCCAGCAGTGAATATCGGACTAGCGGGCCCTACAATGAGCAGTTCTTC
>-|TRBV7-9|TRBJ2-2|TRBD2
CASGTSVNTGELFF
TGTGCCAGCGGCACTAGCGTCAACACCGGGGAGCTGTTTTTT
>-|TRBV4-3|TRBJ2-3|TRBD2
CASSLGTSGRTDHTDTQYF
TGCGCCAGCAGCCTCGGGACTAGCGGGAGGACGGATCACACAGATACGCAGTATTTT
>-|TRBV19|TRBJ2-3|TRBD2
CASSTQGLAASTDTQYF
TGTGCCAGTAGTACCCAGGGACTAGCGGCTAGCACAGATACGCAGTATTTT